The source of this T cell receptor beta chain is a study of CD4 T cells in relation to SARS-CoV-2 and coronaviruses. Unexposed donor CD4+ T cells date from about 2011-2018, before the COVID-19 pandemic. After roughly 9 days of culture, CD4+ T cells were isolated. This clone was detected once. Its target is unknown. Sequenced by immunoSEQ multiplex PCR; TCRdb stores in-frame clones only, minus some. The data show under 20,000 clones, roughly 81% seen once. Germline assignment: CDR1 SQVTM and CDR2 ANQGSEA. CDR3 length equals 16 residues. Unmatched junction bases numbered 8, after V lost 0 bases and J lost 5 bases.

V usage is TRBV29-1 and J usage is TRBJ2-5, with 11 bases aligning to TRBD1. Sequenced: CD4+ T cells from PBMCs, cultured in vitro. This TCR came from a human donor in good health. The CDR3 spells CSVEESGQGADETQYF. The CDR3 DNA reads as TGCAGCGTTGAAGAATCAGGACAGGGGGCCGATGAGACCCAGTACTTC.